The clone carrying this TCR beta chain was counted once. Its antigen is undetermined. These data come from a study of cytomegalovirus exposure and HLA in healthy donors. Study background: Researchers found that approximately 77% of around 400 genotyped donors fell within the Caucasian-associated ancestry cluster.

Study conclusions and caveats: In vitro experiments confirmed that a few CMV-associated chains were specific for CMV antigens. Later work associated roughly 17,000 TCR beta sequences with HLA alleles at 0.05 false discovery rate. Earlier analysis found most TCR beta V segments productive about 87% or about 30% of the time.

Deletions cut 6 bases from V and 0 bases from J, with 14 bases between. Per germline, CDR1 MGHRA and CDR2 YSYEKL. CDR3 size: 15 residues. The PCR employed 60 Vbeta primers together with 13 Jbeta primers. Generated by immunoSEQ multiplex PCR, the TCRdb table keeps only in-frame clones and is missing some. The table shows 200,000 to 250,000 clones, with about 81% occurring only once. This receptor was obtained from a woman between 40 and 55 years old in good health and CMV-seronegative. The rearrangement uses TRBV4-1 and TRBJ1-1; possibly TRBD1 for D (6 bases). Sample: PBMCs. CDR3 nucleotides: TGCGCCAGCAGACGGTCTCAGGGGATGAACACTGAAGCTTTCTTT. Its translation is CASRRSQGMNTEAFF.